This T cell receptor beta chain was sequenced for a study of blood T cell repertoires in COVID-19. Study-wide background: There were acute and convalescent COVID-19 samples, and they came from the United States, Italy and Spain. The cDNA or gDNA used as material had been derived from T cells, B-cell-depleted T cells, or PBMCs.

Study processing details: Estimates of nucleated cell counts were drawn from the amplification of reference gene primers. Repertoires were generated with immunoSEQ multiplex PCR, while TCRdb's copy carries only in-frame clones and drops some. The V and J calls and clone size come from that table; D and trimming were worked out from the DNA. The sample holds 80,000 to 95,000 clones, roughly 80% seen once. Trimming removed 5 bases from V and 8 bases from J; junction bases left unmatched: 7. Germline V CDR1 and CDR2: MRHNA, SNTAGT. The CDR3 has 15 residues. Sequenced: peripheral blood. The chain joins TRBV6-4 to TRBJ2-1; 12 nucleotides align to TRBD2. The TCR was taken from a man older than 75 with active or convalescent COVID-19. CDR3 sequence: CASSQFGLAGHEQFF. CDR3 bases: TGTGCCAGCAGTCAATTTGGACTAGCGGGGCATGAGCAGTTCTTC.